By sample fraction, the clone carrying this TCR beta chain is medium-sized. The length of the CDR3 is 14 residues. The sample is drawn from a study of control samples from healthy donors and cancer patients. Assay used: immunoSEQ multiplex PCR; TCRdb lists only in-frame clones, some missing. Of under 150,000 clones in the sample, more than 75% are singletons; the top ten hold about 8.7%. The TCR was taken from a man aged 40-49 years in good health. Sample: blood. The gene calls are TRBV21-1 and TRBJ1-6. TRBV21-1 is a recognized pseudogene. In DNA, the CDR3 is TGTGCCAGCAGAGCTCTCTCCTATAATTCACCCCTCCACTTT. Its translation: CASRALSYNSPLHF.